Following are 16 T cell receptor beta chains from one sample sequenced in a study of T cells in Graves' hyperthyroidism and ophthalmopathy. The CDR3 regions of TCR beta were amplified from RNA transcripts. Researchers ran a first-round RT-PCR on the TCR CDR3 using the HTBI primer set. TCRdb reanalysed the multiplex PCR reads using MiXCR and keeps one entry per CDR3 protein. The sample records 640,000 or so distinct CDR3 sequences, over 12% being singletons. Sequencing used blood. These TCRs come from a woman between 18 and 29 years old with Graves' ophthalmopathy.

This clonotype occurred many times. The chain combines TRBV13 with TRBJ2-1; D is unclear. Trimming took 2 bases from V and 0 from J, leaving 8 bases between them. Germline-derived CDR1 and CDR2 are PRHDT and FYEKMQ (reference sequence). The CDR3 totals 15 residues. The CDR3 nucleotides are TGTGCCAGCAGCTTACAGCAAAGCTCCTACAATGAGCAGTTCTTC. Translation gives CASSLQQSSYNEQFF.

This clonotype has at least ten counts. The J gene is TRBJ1-5, the V gene TRBV12-3 or TRBV12-4; D not resolved. The CDR3 runs to 16 residues. V was cut by 4 bases and J by 2 bases, with 15 bases left in between. CDR3 sequence (DNA): TGTGCCAGCAGTTCCTCCAAAACAGAACGCAATCAGCCCCAGCATTTT. It translates to CASSSSKTERNQPQHF.

This clonotype showed up many times. The chain employs TRBV11-3 and TRBJ1-6; no firm D call. This CDR3 contains 20 residues. Germline V gene data show CDR1 as SGHNT and CDR2 as YENEEA. V shed 2 bases and J shed 0 bases, with 20 bases lying between them. CDR3 sequence: CASSLNAAVGVSSYNSPLHF. For the CDR3, the DNA is TGTGCCAGCAGCTTAAACGCGGCGGTTGGCGTGAGCTCCTATAATTCACCCCTCCACTTT. The full variable domain, its missing parts supplied by reference TRBV11-3 and TRBJ1-6, is EAGVVQSPRYKIIEKKQPVAFWCNPISGHNTLYWYLQNLGQGPELLIRYENEEAVDDSQLPKDRFSAERLKGVDSTLKIQPAELGDSAVYLCASSLNAAVGVSSYNSPLHFGNGTRLTVT.

The J gene is TRBJ1-4, the V gene TRBV28; D might be TRBD1 (5 bases). Germline V gene sequence: CDR1 MDHEN, CDR2 SYDVKM. The length of the CDR3 is 15 residues. V shed 2 bases and J shed 0 bases, with 7 bases lying between them. CDR3 nucleotides: TGTGCCAGCAGTTTACAGGGACCAACTAATGAAAAACTGTTTTTT. Protein sequence: CASSLQGPTNEKLFF.

This clonotype has a count of ten or more. The gene calls are TRBV11-1 and TRBJ2-5; 7 positions match TRBD2. Germline V gene lookup returns CDR1 SGHAT and CDR2 FQDESV (reference sequence). The CDR3 totals 15 residues. V lost 1 base and J lost 5; bases outside the gene matches: 7. The CDR3 sequence: CASSLGGTKRETQYF. CDR3 DNA: TGTGCCAGCAGCTTAGGGGGGACTAAGCGGGAGACCCAGTACTTC.

This clonotype occurred many times. The chain uses TRBV11-2 and TRBJ1-1, with D possibly matching TRBD1 (5 bases). V lost 5 bases and J 5 bases, leaving 12 bases between the germline ends. Germline CDR1 is SGHAT and CDR2 is FQNNGV. The CDR3 sequence is 13 residues long. In nucleotides, the CDR3 is TGTGCCAGCAGCACAGTTGGGGGGACTGAAGCTTTCTTT. This sequence encodes CASSTVGGTEAFF.

This clonotype has a count of ten or more. The chain combines TRBV7-8 with TRBJ2-7; 10 nucleotides align to TRBD2. V lost 0 bases to trimming and J lost 3 bases; unmatched junction nucleotides: 8. CDR3 length: 17 amino acids. In germline, CDR1 is SGHVS, CDR2 FQNEAQ. The DNA of the CDR3 is TGTGCCAGCAGCTTAGCGTACACTAGCGGGACTTACTACGAGCAGTACTTC. It yields the protein CASSLAYTSGTYYEQYF.

A word on this clonotype: An end of the junction does not agree with germline; a read error may underlie this. This chain connects TRBV2 to TRBJ2-1; D may be TRBD2 (5 bases). Germline CDR1 is SNHLY and CDR2 is FYNNEI. The length of the CDR3 is 15 residues. The CDR3 protein is CAGSDDGSSYNEQSF. Here the CDR3 DNA reads TGTGCCGGCAGTGACGATGGGAGCTCCTACAATGAGCAGTCCTTC.

The chain links TRBV4-2 to TRBJ2-7; D call uncertain. The CDR3 is made up of 13 amino acids. The germline V gene encodes CDR1 LGHNA and CDR2 YNFKEQ. V gave up 2 bases and J gave up 2 bases, with 7 bases separating them. CDR3 bases: TGTGCCAGCAGCCAAAATCCTGCCTACGAGCAGTACTTC. It is translated as CASSQNPAYEQYF.

This clonotype was picked up many times. The genes are TRBV12-3 or TRBV12-4 and TRBJ2-1; D possibly matches TRBD1 or TRBD2 (6 bases each). The CDR3 is 14 amino acids. V lost 1 base, J lost 6 bases, and 10 bases lay in between. The CDR3 protein is CASSLVPGANEQFF. The CDR3 bases are TGTGCCAGCAGTTTAGTTCCGGGGGCCAATGAGCAGTTCTTC.

The gene calls are TRBV12-5 and TRBJ2-7; D is possibly TRBD1 (7 bases). Germline CDR1 LGHNT, CDR2 FRNRAP. This CDR3 has 13 amino acids. V was shortened by 6 bases and J by 6 bases, with 15 bases between the two germline ends. Here the CDR3 reads CASGPDRRGEQYF. Written as DNA, the CDR3 is TGTGCTAGTGGACCGGACAGGCGGGGCGAGCAGTACTTC. Based on the CDR3 plus reference TRBV12-5 and TRBJ2-7, the full variable domain is DARVTQTPRHKVTEMGQEVTMRCQPILGHNTVFWYRQTMMQGLELLAYFRNRAPLDDSGMPKDRFSAEMPDATLATLKIQPSEPRDSAVYFCASGPDRRGEQYFGPGTRLTVT.

This clonotype was counted many times. The chain employs TRBV20-1 and TRBJ2-1; D gene ambiguous. Deletions cut 0 bases from V and 10 bases from J, with 7 bases between. Germline CDR1 reads DFQATT; CDR2 reads SNEGSKA (reference sequence). This CDR3 comprises 11 residues. CDR3 amino acids: CSARDQLEQFF. In DNA, the CDR3 is TGCAGTGCTAGAGATCAACTAGAGCAGTTCTTC.

The gene calls are TRBV6-5 and TRBJ1-3, with TRBD1 as a possible D gene (6 bases). V lost 3 bases and J lost 1, with 16 bases in between. Germline values: CDR1 MNHEY, CDR2 SVGAGI. The CDR3 sequence is 17 residues long. The CDR3, as DNA: TGTGCCAGCAGTTATGCACAGGGTCCCGAATCTGGAAACACCATATATTTT. Its translation: CASSYAQGPESGNTIYF.

Many counts were recorded for this clonotype. The chain links TRBV7-2 to TRBJ2-1; D call uncertain. V was shortened by 3 bases and J by 7 bases, with 10 bases between the two germline ends. Germline V gene sequence: CDR1 SGHTA, CDR2 FQGNSA. The CDR3 extends over 13 amino acids. CDR3: CASSFTDENEQFF. The CDR3 nucleotides read TGTGCCAGCAGCTTCACGGACGAGAATGAGCAGTTCTTC.

This clonotype has just a few counts. A read error is possible here, since a much larger clone lies one base away. This sequence joins TRBV6-1 and TRBJ2-1; 8 bases line up with TRBD2. The CDR3 is made up of 15 amino acids. With V trimmed by 6 bases and J by 0 bases, 4 bases remained unmatched. CDR1 is MNHNS, CDR2 SASEGT, per germline. CDR3: CASSRSGNSYNEQFF. CDR3 coding DNA: TGTGCCAGCAGCCGTAGCGGGAACTCCTACAATGAGCAGTTCTTC.

The V gene is TRBV19, the J gene TRBJ2-1, with TRBD1 matching 11 bases. The germline gives CDR1 LNHDA, CDR2 SQIVND (reference sequence). V shed 3 bases and J 7 bases; nucleotides not matched to a gene: 5. The CDR3 spans 15 residues. CDR3 DNA sequence: TGTGCCAGTAGTATTCGGGGACAGGGGGGGAATGAGCAGTTCTTC. Its protein product is CASSIRGQGGNEQFF.